These 28 T cell receptor beta chains were all obtained from the same sample, sequenced in a study of CD8 T cells in Susac syndrome. Random hexamers were used to reverse transcribe an amount of roughly 0.5 to 1 ug RNA. TCRdb re-derived calls from the immunoSEQ multiplex PCR reads in MiXCR, one entry per CDR3 protein. There are about 210,000 distinct CDR3 sequences in the sample; 95% occur only once, and 0.095% lies in the top ten. The sample was CD4+ T cells from PBMCs. The origin of the receptors is a human donor with multiple sclerosis.

This chain links TRBV12-3 or TRBV12-4 with TRBJ1-4; the D is unclear. V dropped 4 bases and J dropped 3 bases, with 9 bases sitting between them. The CDR3 has 14 amino acids. The CDR3 region is CASSSRGSNEKLFF. Here the CDR3 DNA reads TGTGCCAGCAGTTCCCGGGGTTCTAATGAAAAACTGTTTTTT.

This chain links TRBV7-2 with TRBJ2-1; D is uncertain. Trimming removed 4 bases at V and 5 bases at J, with 9 bases between. The CDR3 length is 13 residues. Per the germline V gene, CDR1 is SGHTA and CDR2 is FQGNSA. CDR3 protein: CASSSSRNNEQFF. For the CDR3, the DNA is TGTGCCAGCAGCTCGAGTCGTAACAATGAGCAGTTCTTC.

This rearrangement joins TRBV28 to TRBJ2-2; D gene unclear. Germline values: CDR1 MDHEN, CDR2 SYDVKM. The CDR3 is 12 residues long. The V end lost 4 bases, the J end lost 8 bases, and 8 bases lay between the germline ends. The DNA for the CDR3 is TGTGCCAGCAGTTGGATGGTTGGGGAGCTGTTTTTT. Its translation is CASSWMVGELFF.

The gene calls are TRBV6-2 or TRBV6-3 and TRBJ2-7, with 7 bases fitting TRBD2. The germline V gene encodes CDR1 MNHEY and CDR2 SVGEGT. This CDR3 spans 14 amino acids. The V segment lost 6 bases and the J segment 3 bases; nucleotides outside the gene matches: 8. The CDR3 nucleotides read TGTGCCAGCAGCACAGCGGGGTTAGTCTACGAGCAGTACTTC. This sequence encodes CASSTAGLVYEQYF.

The chain employs TRBV2 and TRBJ1-1; a possible D gene is TRBD1 (6 bases). V lost 6 bases, J lost 5 bases, and 10 bases lay in between. Germline V gene data show CDR1 as SNHLY and CDR2 as FYNNEI. The CDR3 runs to 12 residues. The CDR3 nucleotides are TGTGCCAGCAGCCGAGACAGGACTGAAGCTTTCTTT. This gives the protein CASSRDRTEAFF.

The J gene is TRBJ1-1, the V gene TRBV23-1, with a weak D call TRBD1 (5 bases). TRBV23-1 is filed as an ORF, its function uncertain. V dropped 4 bases and J dropped 11 bases, with 14 bases sitting between them. The length of the CDR3 is 12 residues. CDR3 nucleotides: TGCGCCAGCAGTCGAACGAGGGGTTGTGCTTTCTTT. Translated: CASSRTRGCAFF.

Comment on this clonotype: A junction boundary mismatches the germline segment, possibly from a read error. This sequence joins TRBV20-1 and TRBJ1-2; 7 bases are shared with TRBD1. The CDR3 length is 16 residues. In germline, CDR1 is DFQATT, CDR2 SNEGSKA (reference sequence). CDR3 nucleotides: TGCAGTGCTAGCAGGCCTTTAAGGGGGCCGGGCTATGACTACACCTTC. This translates into CSASRPLRGPGYDYTF.

This chain links TRBV20-1 with TRBJ2-3, with TRBD2 as a possible D gene (5 bases). The CDR3 runs to 18 residues. V was trimmed by 3 bases and J by 0 bases, leaving 22 bases between them. The germline gives CDR1 DFQATT, CDR2 SNEGSKA (reference sequence). The CDR3 DNA is TGCAGTGCTAGTAGATCGGCCGGGAACGGCCCTAGCACAGATACGCAGTATTTT. Residues: CSASRSAGNGPSTDTQYF.

Comments on this clonotype: It is unclear where the CDR3 begins or ends on the DNA, so no DNA is shown, and the CDR3 is as TCRdb lists it. The J gene is TRBJ2-6, the V gene TRBV19. The CDR3 length is 15 residues, termini included. Germline CDR1 LNHDA, CDR2 SQIVND (reference sequence). The CDR3: CASTSVLSGANVLTF.

The genes are TRBV5-1 and TRBJ2-1; no firm D call. CDR3 size: 15 residues. Germline V lookup: CDR1 SGHRS, CDR2 YFSETQ. The V end was cut by 3 bases, the J end by 0 bases, with 10 bases between. CDR3 residues: CASSSPADSYNEQFF. The CDR3 nucleotides are TGCGCCAGCAGCTCGCCGGCCGACTCCTACAATGAGCAGTTCTTC. Full variable domain (missing parts from reference TRBV5-1 and TRBJ2-1): KAGVTQTPRYLIKTRGQQVTLSCSPISGHRSVSWYQQTPGQGLQFLFEYFSETQRNKGNFPGRFSGRQFSNSRSEMNVSTLELGDSALYLCASSSPADSYNEQFFGPGTRLTVL.

The chain links TRBV20-1 to TRBJ2-7, with D unresolved. V lost 5 bases and J 1 base, leaving 6 bases between the germline ends. CDR1 is DFQATT and CDR2 is SNEGSKA in the germline V gene (reference sequence). This CDR3 has 11 amino acids. CDR3 amino acids: CSALSSYEQYF. The CDR3 DNA reads as TGCAGTGCTCTAAGTTCCTACGAGCAGTACTTC.

The chain carries TRBV9 and TRBJ2-1, with D uncertain. The germline V gene encodes CDR1 SGDLS and CDR2 YYNGEE. Between the trimmed V and J ends, which lost 0 bases and 4 bases, there was a span of 11 bases. The CDR3 covers 15 residues. CDR3 amino acids: CASSVVDTVYNEQFF. For the CDR3, the DNA is TGTGCCAGCAGCGTAGTAGATACCGTGTACAATGAGCAGTTCTTC. The full variable domain, rest sourced from reference TRBV9 and TRBJ2-1, is DSGVTQTPKHLITATGQRVTLRCSPRSGDLSVYWYQQSLDQGLQFLIQYYNGEERAKGNILERFSAQQFPDLHSELNLSSLELGDSALYFCASSVVDTVYNEQFFGPGTRLTVL.

The chain joins TRBV20-1 to TRBJ1-1; possible D gene TRBD1, 5 bases. Germline loops: CDR1 DFQATT, CDR2 SNEGSKA (reference sequence). The V end lost 5 bases, the J end lost 1 base, and 14 bases lay between the germline ends. The CDR3 totals 14 residues. The CDR3 sequence is CSAYRQPPNTEAFF. DNA for the CDR3: TGCAGTGCTTACAGGCAGCCCCCGAACACTGAAGCTTTCTTT.

The chain is built from TRBV24-1 and TRBJ2-5; D not certain. Germline loops: CDR1 KGHDR, CDR2 SFDVKD. The V end was cut by 3 bases, the J end by 5 bases, with 9 bases between. The CDR3 is 13 amino acids. In nucleotides, the CDR3 is TGTGCCACCAGTGATACGTCCGTTGAGACCCAGTACTTC. Translated: CATSDTSVETQYF.

This chain uses TRBV27 with TRBJ2-7, with 9 nucleotides matching TRBD1. This CDR3 contains 20 residues. Germline CDR1 and CDR2: MNHEY and SMNVEV (reference sequence). The ends lost 4 bases at V and 3 bases at J; junction bases unmatched: 22. The CDR3 reads CASSSHFPGTGSNLVYEQYF. The CDR3 region has the DNA TGTGCCAGCAGTTCCCACTTTCCCGGGACAGGGTCGAACCTGGTCTACGAGCAGTACTTC.

The chain uses TRBV27 and TRBJ2-7; D is ambiguous. There are 14 residues in the CDR3. The V end lost 1 base, the J end lost 1 base, and 8 bases lay between the germline ends. CDR1 and CDR2 (germline): MNHEY, SMNVEV (reference sequence). The DNA of the CDR3 is TGTGCCAGCAGTTTATACCGGCAGTCCTACGAGCAGTACTTC. It specifies CASSLYRQSYEQYF.

The chain couples TRBV10-3 to TRBJ2-7; D is possibly TRBD1 (6 bases). The CDR3 has 15 amino acids. V was shortened by 8 bases and J by 4 bases, with 21 bases between the two germline ends. Germline CDR1 reads ENHRY; CDR2 reads SYGVKD. The CDR3 here is CAIRTTGWANYEQYF. As DNA, the CDR3 is TGTGCCATCCGAACGACAGGTTGGGCTAATTACGAGCAGTACTTC.

V usage is TRBV11-2 and J usage is TRBJ2-2; TRBD2 might be the D (7 bases). The CDR3 length is 15 residues. The germline gives CDR1 SGHAT, CDR2 FQNNGV. V was cut by 3 bases and J by 4 bases, with 12 bases left in between. The CDR3 DNA reads as TGTGCCAGCAGCTTCGGGGGGCAGGGCACCGGGGAGCTGTTTTTT. Its translation: CASSFGGQGTGELFF.

This chain uses TRBV12-3 or TRBV12-4 with TRBJ2-6; D possibly corresponds to TRBD2 (6 bases). V lost 7 bases and J 4 bases, leaving 14 bases between the germline ends. The CDR3 is made up of 15 amino acids. CDR3 in DNA: TGTGCCAGCACCAAAGGACTATCCGGGGCCAACGTCCTGACTTTC. Its protein is CASTKGLSGANVLTF.

This clonotype is a singleton in its sample. This chain links TRBV20-1 with TRBJ2-3; the D is unclear. Trimming took 4 bases from V and 3 from J, leaving 17 bases between them. The CDR3 extends over 15 amino acids. Germline-derived CDR1 and CDR2 are DFQATT and SNEGSKA (reference sequence). The CDR3 loop reads CSATLIPRATDTQYF. The DNA for the CDR3 is TGCAGTGCTACCCTTATCCCTCGGGCGACAGATACGCAGTATTTT.

This chain joins TRBV28 and TRBJ1-1; D uncertain. CDR3 size: 13 residues. Trimming cost V 5 bases and J 8 bases, with 15 bases left between them. Looked up from germline, CDR1 is MDHEN and CDR2 is SYDVKM. The DNA of the CDR3 is TGTGCCAGCAGTCCTACAGCGGCGGTGGAAGCTTTCTTT. Its translation: CASSPTAAVEAFF.

V is TRBV30 and J is TRBJ1-3; D ambiguous. CDR3 size: 15 residues. V was shortened by 0 bases and J by 4 bases, with 13 bases between the two germline ends. CDR1 is GTSNPN, CDR2 SVGIG, per germline (reference sequence). The CDR3 coding sequence is TGTGCCTGGAGTGTAATACTGAATCAAGGAAACACCATATATTTT. Translation gives CAWSVILNQGNTIYF.

The rearrangement joins TRBV5-6 to TRBJ1-2; D not resolved. Germline assignment: CDR1 SGHDT and CDR2 YYEEEE. The CDR3 extends over 14 amino acids. V dropped 1 base and J dropped 4 bases, with 11 bases sitting between them. CDR3 protein: CASSLRFLSYGYTF. The CDR3 bases are TGTGCCAGCAGCTTGAGATTTCTGAGCTATGGCTACACCTTC.

This clonotype showed up just once. This chain links TRBV30 with TRBJ2-2; no definite D call. The CDR3 contains 12 residues. V lost 3 bases and J lost 7, with 9 bases in between. Germline-derived CDR1 and CDR2 are GTSNPN and SVGIG (reference sequence). The CDR3 bases are TGTGCCTGGAGGCCCGGGTTCGGGGAGCTGTTTTTT. Encoded protein: CAWRPGFGELFF.

The J gene is TRBJ2-1, the V gene TRBV28; TRBD2 matches 14 bases. V dropped 7 bases and J dropped 1; count of bases not matched to a gene: 6. Germline V gene lookup returns CDR1 MDHEN and CDR2 SYDVKM. This CDR3 has 17 amino acids. This chain's CDR3 is CASTGTSGRASYNEQFF. For the CDR3, the DNA is TGTGCCAGCACCGGGACTAGCGGGAGAGCATCCTACAATGAGCAGTTCTTC.

J is TRBJ2-7 and V is TRBV18; TRBD1 might be the D (6 bases). The CDR3 has 15 amino acids. CDR1 is KGHSH, CDR2 LQKENI, per germline. V was trimmed by 3 bases and J by 5 bases, leaving 17 bases between them. CDR3 coding DNA: TGTGCCAGCTCACCCAGGGGCCAGGGCCCCCACGAGCAGTACTTC. Residues: CASSPRGQGPHEQYF. The variable domain in full, completed from reference TRBV18 and TRBJ2-7, reads NAGVMQNPRHLVRRRGQEARLRCSPMKGHSHVYWYRQLPEEGLKFMVYLQKENIIDESGMPKERFSAEFPKEGPSILRIQQVVRGDSAAYFCASSPRGQGPHEQYFGPGTRLTVT.

This chain joins TRBV27 and TRBJ1-2; TRBD1 is a possible D gene (5 bases). The CDR3 is 16 amino acids. CDR1 is MNHEY and CDR2 is SMNVEV in the germline V gene (reference sequence). V shed 0 bases and J shed 3 bases, with 14 bases lying between them. CDR3 bases: TGTGCCAGCAGTTTATCGAGCCAGGGACCATACTATGGCTACACCTTC. Translating gives CASSLSSQGPYYGYTF.

This chain links TRBV9 with TRBJ2-4, with D perhaps TRBD1 or TRBD2 (5 bases each). CDR3 length equals 15 residues. The V gene's germline CDR1 is SGDLS and CDR2 YYNGEE. Trimming took 3 bases from V and 3 from J, leaving 13 bases between them. The CDR3 sequence is CASSGGDFGKNIQYF. The DNA of the CDR3 is TGTGCCAGCAGCGGAGGGGATTTCGGCAAAAACATTCAGTACTTC.